This TCR beta chain was sequenced in a study of T cell changes during pregnancy in multiple sclerosis (dated by TCRdb to between 2019 and 2020). As for the study more broadly: The study looked at changes in the T cell repertoire across pregnancy in women with multiple sclerosis.

On this clone itself: This clone's antigen is unknown. No base quality values were provided; no much bigger clone lies one nucleotide off.

Library method: the immunoSEQ multiplex PCR assay. Not all clones reach the TCRdb copy of this immuneACCESS table, which keeps in-frame sequences only. Checked studies attribute under half of the gap to unresolved V genes and leave the rest unexplained. Counted in this sample were 40,000 to 60,000 clones; 92% of them appeared once. The ten largest make up 0.5% of the sample. The junction shows trimming of 3 bases on V and 1 base on J, and the gene matches do not reach 17 bases of it. The CDR3 goes from the cysteine to the phenylalanine over 21 residues. The read is trimmed to its CDR3 DNA, 63 bases read in frame from base 1. From the germline V gene (reference sequence), CDR1 is LNHNV and CDR2 is YYDKDF.

The receptor's source is a female donor with multiple sclerosis, enrolled in a pregnancy study. The specimen comprised CD4+ T cells from peripheral blood mononuclear cells, sampled in the third trimester of pregnancy. The rearranged chain carries TRBV15 and TRBJ2-4, with 11 junctional bases fitting TRBD2. The nucleotides read TGTGCCACCAGCAGTCCCTTCGATAGTAGCGGGGGGGCCGGGGCCAAAAACATTCAGTACTTC. This is translated as CATSSPFDSSGGAGAKNIQYF.